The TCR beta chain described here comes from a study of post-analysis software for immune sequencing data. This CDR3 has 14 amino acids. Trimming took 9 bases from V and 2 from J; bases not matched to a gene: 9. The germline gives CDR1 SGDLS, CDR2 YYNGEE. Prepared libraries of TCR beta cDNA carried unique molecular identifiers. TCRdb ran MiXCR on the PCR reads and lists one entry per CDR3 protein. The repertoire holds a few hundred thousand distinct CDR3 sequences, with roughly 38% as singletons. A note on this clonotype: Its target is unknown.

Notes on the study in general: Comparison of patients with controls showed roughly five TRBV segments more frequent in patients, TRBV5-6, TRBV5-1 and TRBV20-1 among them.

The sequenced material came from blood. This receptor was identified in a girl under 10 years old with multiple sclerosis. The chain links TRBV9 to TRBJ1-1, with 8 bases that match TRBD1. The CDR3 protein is CATGTGDLNTEAFF. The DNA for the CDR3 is TGTGCCACTGGGACAGGCGATCTTAACACTGAAGCTTTCTTT.